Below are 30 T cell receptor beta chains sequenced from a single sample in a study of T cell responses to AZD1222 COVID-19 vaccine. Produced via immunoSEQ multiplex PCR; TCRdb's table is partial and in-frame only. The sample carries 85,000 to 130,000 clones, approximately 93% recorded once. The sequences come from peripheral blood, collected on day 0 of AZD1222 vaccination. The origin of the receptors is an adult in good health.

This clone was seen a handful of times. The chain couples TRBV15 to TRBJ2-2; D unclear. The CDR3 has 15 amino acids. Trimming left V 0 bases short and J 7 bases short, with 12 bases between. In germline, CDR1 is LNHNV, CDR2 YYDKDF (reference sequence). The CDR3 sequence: CATSREDVQVGELFF. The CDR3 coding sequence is TGTGCCACCAGCAGAGAAGATGTTCAGGTCGGGGAGCTGTTTTTT.

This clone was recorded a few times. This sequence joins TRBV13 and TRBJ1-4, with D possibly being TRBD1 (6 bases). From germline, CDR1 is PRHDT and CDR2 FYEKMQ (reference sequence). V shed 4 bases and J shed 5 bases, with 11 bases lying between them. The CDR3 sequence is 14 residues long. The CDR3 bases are TGTGCCAGCAGCTCGCCGGGACAAAATGAAAAACTGTTTTTT. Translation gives CASSSPGQNEKLFF.

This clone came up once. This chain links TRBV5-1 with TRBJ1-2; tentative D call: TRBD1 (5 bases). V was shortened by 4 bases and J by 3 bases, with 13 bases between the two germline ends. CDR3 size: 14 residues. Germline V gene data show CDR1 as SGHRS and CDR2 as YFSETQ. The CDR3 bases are TGCGCCAGCAGCCCTGGAACAGGACACTATGGCTACACCTTC. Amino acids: CASSPGTGHYGYTF.

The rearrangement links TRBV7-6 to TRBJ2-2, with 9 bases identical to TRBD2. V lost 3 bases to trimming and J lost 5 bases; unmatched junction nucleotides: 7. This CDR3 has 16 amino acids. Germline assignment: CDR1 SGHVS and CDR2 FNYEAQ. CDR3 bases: TGTGCCAGCAGCTTTTCAGTCCTAGCGGGAACCGGGGAGCTGTTTTTT. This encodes CASSFSVLAGTGELFF.

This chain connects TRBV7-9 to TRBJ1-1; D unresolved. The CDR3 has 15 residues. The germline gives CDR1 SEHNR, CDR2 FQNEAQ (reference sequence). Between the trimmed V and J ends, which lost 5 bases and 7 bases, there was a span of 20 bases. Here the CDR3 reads CASSPTSGEIGEAFF. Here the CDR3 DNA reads TGTGCCAGCAGCCCAACGAGCGGGGAGATTGGTGAAGCTTTCTTT. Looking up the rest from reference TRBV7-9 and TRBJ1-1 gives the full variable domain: DTGVSQNPRHKITKRGQNVTFRCDPISEHNRLYWYRQTLGQGPEFLTYFQNEAQLEKSRLLSDRFSAERPKGSFSTLEIQRTEQGDSAMYLCASSPTSGEIGEAFFGQGTRLTVV.

CDR3 sequence reads: CASSRDNGEKLFF. The CDR3 DNA reads as TGTGCCAGCTCGCGGGATAACGGTGAAAAACTGTTTTTT. The V and J genes are TRBV18 and TRBJ1-4; D not resolved. With 6 bases removed from V and 7 bases from J, the gap between germline ends came to 12 bases. This CDR3 is 13 amino acids long. From germline, CDR1 is KGHSH and CDR2 LQKENI.

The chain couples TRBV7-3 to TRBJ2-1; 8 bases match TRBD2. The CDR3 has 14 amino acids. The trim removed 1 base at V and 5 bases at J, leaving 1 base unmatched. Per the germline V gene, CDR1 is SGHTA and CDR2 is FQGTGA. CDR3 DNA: TGTGCCAGCAGCTTAAGCGGGGGGAACAATGAGCAGTTCTTC. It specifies CASSLSGGNNEQFF.

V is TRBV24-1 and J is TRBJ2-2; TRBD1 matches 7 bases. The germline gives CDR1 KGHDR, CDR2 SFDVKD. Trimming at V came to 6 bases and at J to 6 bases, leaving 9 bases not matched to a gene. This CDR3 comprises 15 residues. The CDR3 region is CATSSNRGNAGELFF. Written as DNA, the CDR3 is TGTGCCACCAGTAGTAACAGGGGAAATGCCGGGGAGCTGTTTTTT.

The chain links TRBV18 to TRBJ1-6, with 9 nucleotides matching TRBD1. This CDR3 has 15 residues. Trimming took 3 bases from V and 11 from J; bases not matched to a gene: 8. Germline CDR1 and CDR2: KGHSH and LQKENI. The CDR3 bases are TGTGCCAGCTCACCGCAACAGGGGGCTATGACACCCCTCCACTTT. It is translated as CASSPQQGAMTPLHF.

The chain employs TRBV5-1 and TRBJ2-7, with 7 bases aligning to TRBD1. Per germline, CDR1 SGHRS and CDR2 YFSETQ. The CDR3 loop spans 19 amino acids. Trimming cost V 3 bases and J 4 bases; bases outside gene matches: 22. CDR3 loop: CASSSMGRIQGSSPYEQYF. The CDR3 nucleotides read TGCGCCAGCAGCTCGATGGGGCGGATACAGGGGAGTAGTCCGTACGAGCAGTACTTC.

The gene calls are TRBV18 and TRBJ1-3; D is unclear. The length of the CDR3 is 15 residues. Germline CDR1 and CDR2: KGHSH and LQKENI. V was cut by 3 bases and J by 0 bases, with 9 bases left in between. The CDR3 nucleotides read TGTGCCAGCTCACCGGGTCACAACTCTGGAAACACCATATATTTT. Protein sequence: CASSPGHNSGNTIYF.

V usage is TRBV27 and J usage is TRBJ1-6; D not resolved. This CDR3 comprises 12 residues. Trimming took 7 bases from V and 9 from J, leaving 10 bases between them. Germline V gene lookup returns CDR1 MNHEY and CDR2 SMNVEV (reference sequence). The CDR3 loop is CASMTIRSPLHF. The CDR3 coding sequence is TGTGCCAGCATGACGATACGTTCACCCCTCCACTTT.

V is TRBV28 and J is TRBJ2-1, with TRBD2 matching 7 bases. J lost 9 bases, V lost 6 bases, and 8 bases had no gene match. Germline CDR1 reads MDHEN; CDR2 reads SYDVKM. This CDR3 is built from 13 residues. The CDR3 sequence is CASSLDSGGEQFF. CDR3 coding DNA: TGTGCCAGCAGCCTCGATTCGGGGGGTGAGCAGTTCTTC.

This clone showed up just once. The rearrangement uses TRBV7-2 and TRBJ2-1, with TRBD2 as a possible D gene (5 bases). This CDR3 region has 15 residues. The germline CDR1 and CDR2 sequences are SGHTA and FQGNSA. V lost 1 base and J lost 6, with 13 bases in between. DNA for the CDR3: TGTGCCAGCAGCTTAGGTGGGAGCACCTCCAATGAGCAGTTCTTC. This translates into CASSLGGSTSNEQFF.

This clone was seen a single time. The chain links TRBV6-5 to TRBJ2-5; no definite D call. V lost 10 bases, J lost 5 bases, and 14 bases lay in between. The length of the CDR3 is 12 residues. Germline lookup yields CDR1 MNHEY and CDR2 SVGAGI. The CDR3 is CATSPERETQYF. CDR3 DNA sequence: TGTGCCACCAGCCCAGAGAGGGAGACCCAGTACTTC.

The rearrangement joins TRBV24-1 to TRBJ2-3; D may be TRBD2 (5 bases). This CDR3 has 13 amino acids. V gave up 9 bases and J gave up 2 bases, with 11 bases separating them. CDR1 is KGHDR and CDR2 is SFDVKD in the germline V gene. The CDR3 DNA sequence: TGTGCCACCGCGAAGCGGTACACAGATACGCAGTATTTT. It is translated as CATAKRYTDTQYF.

CDR3 sequence: CASSLRGRPMGNTIYF. CDR3 DNA sequence: TGTGCCAGCAGCTTAAGGGGCAGGCCAATGGGAAACACCATATATTTT. This chain uses TRBV11-2 with TRBJ1-3; a weak D match, TRBD1 (5 bases). V shed 2 bases and J shed 4 bases, with 15 bases lying between them. This CDR3 spans 16 amino acids. The germline CDR1 and CDR2 sequences are SGHAT and FQNNGV.

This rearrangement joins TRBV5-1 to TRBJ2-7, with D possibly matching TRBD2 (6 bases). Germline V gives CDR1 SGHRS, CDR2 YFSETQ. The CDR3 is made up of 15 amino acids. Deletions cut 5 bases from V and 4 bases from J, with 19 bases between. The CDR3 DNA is TGCGCCAGCAGAGGAACCCCGGGACTTAATTACGAGCAGTACTTC. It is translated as CASRGTPGLNYEQYF.

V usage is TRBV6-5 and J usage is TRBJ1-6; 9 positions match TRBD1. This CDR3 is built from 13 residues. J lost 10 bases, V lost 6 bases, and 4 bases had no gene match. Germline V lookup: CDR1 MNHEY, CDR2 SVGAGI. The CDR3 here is CASSWDRDSPLHF. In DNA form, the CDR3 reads TGTGCCAGCAGCTGGGACAGGGACTCACCCCTCCACTTT.

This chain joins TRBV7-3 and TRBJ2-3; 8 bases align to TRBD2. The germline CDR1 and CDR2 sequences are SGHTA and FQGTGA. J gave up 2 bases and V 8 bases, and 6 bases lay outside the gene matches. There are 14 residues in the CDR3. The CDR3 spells CASARLASTDTQYF. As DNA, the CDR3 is TGTGCCAGCGCGAGACTAGCGTCCACAGATACGCAGTATTTT.

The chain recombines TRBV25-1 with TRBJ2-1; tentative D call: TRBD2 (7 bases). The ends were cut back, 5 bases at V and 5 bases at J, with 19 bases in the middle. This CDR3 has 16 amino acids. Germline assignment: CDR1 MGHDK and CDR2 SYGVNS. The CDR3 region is CASSPGAGVFHNEQFF. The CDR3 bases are TGTGCCAGCAGTCCGGGGGCGGGAGTATTCCACAATGAGCAGTTCTTC.

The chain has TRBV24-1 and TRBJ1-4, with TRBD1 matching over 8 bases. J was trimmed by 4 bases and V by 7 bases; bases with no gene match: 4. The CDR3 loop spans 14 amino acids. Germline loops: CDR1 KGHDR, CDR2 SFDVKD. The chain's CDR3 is CATSPGQGNEKLFF. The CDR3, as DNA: TGTGCCACCAGCCCCGGACAGGGTAATGAAAAACTGTTTTTT.

As DNA, the CDR3 is TGTGCCAGCAGCTTACTCGACAGGGAATCCTACGAGCAGTACTTC. It codes for CASSLLDRESYEQYF. This chain uses TRBV5-6 with TRBJ2-7, with TRBD1 identical over 7 bases. This CDR3 comprises 15 residues. J was trimmed by 1 base and V by 2 bases; bases with no gene match: 6. Germline V gene sequence: CDR1 SGHDT, CDR2 YYEEEE.

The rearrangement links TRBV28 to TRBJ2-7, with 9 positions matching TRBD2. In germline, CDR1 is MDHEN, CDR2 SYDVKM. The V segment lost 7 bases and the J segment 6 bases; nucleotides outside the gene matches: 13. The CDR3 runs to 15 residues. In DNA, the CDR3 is TGTGCCAGCACCCGTCCGGGACTAGCAAATGCCGAGCAGTACTTC. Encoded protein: CASTRPGLANAEQYF.

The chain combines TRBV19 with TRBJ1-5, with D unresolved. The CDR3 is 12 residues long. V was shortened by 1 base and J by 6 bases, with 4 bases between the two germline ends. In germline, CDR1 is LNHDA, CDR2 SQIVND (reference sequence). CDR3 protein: CASSIGGQPQHF. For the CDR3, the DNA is TGTGCCAGTAGTATAGGGGGTCAGCCCCAGCATTTT.

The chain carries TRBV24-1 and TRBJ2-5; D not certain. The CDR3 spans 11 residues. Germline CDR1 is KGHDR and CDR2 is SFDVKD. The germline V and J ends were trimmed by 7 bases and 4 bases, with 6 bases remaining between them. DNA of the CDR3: TGTGCCACCAGGGACGGAGAGACCCAGTACTTC. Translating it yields CATRDGETQYF.

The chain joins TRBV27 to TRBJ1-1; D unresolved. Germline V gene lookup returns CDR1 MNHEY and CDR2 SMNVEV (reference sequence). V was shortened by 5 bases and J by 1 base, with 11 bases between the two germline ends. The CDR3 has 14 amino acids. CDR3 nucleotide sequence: TGTGCCAGCAGTCTCGGGCAGGCGAACACTGAAGCTTTCTTT. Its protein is CASSLGQANTEAFF.

The CDR3 DNA reads TGTGCCACCGGAGCGAGCTCCTACGAGCAGTACTTC. This codes for CATGASSYEQYF. The chain uses TRBV5-4 and TRBJ2-7; D gene uncertain. Germline loops: CDR1 SGHNT, CDR2 YYREEE (reference sequence). CDR3 length: 12 residues. The ends were cut back, 9 bases at V and 0 bases at J, with 10 bases in the middle.

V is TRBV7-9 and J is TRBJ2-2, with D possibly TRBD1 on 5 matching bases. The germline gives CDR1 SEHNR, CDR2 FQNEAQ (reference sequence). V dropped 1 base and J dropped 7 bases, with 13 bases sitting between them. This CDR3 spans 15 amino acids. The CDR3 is CASSLGTGLIGELFF. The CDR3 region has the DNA TGTGCCAGCAGCTTAGGAACAGGCCTCATCGGGGAGCTGTTTTTT.

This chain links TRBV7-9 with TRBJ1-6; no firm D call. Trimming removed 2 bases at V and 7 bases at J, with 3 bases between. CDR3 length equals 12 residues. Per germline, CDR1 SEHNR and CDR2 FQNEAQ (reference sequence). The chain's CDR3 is CASSLTNSPLHF. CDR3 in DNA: TGTGCCAGCAGCTTAACGAATTCACCCCTCCACTTT.